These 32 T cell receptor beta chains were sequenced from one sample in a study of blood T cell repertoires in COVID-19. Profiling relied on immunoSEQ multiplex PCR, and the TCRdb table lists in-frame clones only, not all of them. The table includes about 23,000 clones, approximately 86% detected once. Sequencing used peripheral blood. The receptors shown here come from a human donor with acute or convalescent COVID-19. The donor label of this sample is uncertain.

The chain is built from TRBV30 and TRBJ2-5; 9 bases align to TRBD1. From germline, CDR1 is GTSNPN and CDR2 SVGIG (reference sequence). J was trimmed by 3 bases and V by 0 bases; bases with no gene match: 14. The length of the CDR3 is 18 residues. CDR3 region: CAWSVRYWRDREEETQYF. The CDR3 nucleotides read TGTGCCTGGAGTGTACGGTATTGGAGGGACAGGGAAGAAGAGACCCAGTACTTC.

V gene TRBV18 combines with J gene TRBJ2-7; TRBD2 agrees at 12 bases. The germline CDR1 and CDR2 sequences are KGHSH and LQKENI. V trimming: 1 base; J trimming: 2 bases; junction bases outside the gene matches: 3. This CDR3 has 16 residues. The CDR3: CASSPLGLAGTYEQYF. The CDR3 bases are TGTGCCAGCTCACCACTCGGACTAGCGGGGACCTACGAGCAGTACTTC.

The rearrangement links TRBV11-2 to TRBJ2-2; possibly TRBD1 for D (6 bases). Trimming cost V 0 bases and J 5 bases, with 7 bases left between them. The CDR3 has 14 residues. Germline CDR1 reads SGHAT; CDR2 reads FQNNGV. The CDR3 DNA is TGTGCCAGCAGCTTAGAAACAGGGACCGGGGAGCTGTTTTTT. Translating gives CASSLETGTGELFF.

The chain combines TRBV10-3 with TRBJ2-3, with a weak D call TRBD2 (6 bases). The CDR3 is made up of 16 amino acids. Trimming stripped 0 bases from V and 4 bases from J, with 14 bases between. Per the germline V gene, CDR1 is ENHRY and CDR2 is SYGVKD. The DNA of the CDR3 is TGTGCCATCAGTGAGTCTACGTGGGAGGTCCCAGATACGCAGTATTTT. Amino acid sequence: CAISESTWEVPDTQYF.

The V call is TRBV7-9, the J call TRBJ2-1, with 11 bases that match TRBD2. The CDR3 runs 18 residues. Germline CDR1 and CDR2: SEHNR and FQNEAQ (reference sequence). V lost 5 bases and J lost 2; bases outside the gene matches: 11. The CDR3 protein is CASSPGLAVGVTYNEQFF. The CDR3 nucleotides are TGTGCCAGCAGCCCGGGACTAGCGGTAGGAGTAACCTACAATGAGCAGTTCTTC.

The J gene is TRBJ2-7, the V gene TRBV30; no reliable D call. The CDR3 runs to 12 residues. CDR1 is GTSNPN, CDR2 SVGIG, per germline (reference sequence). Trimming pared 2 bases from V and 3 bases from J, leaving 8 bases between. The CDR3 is CAWSPPSYEQYF. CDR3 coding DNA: TGTGCCTGGAGTCCCCCCAGCTACGAGCAGTACTTC.

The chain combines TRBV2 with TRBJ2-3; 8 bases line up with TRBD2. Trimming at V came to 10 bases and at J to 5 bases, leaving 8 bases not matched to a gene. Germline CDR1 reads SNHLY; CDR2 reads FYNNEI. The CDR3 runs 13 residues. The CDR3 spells CATFSGTGDTQYF. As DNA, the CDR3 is TGTGCCACTTTTAGCGGGACGGGAGATACGCAGTATTTT.

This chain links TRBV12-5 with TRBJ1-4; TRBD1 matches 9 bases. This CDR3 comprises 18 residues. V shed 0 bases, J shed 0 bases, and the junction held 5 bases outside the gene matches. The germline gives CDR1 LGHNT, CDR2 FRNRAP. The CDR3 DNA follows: TGTGCTAGTGGTTTGGTACGGACAGGGGTTGCAACTAATGAAAAACTGTTTTTT. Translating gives CASGLVRTGVATNEKLFF.

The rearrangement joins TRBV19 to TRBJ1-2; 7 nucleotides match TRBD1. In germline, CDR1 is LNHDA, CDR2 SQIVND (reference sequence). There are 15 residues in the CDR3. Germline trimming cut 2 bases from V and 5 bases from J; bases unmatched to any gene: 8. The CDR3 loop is CASSIKGARAYGYTF. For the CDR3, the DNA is TGTGCCAGTAGTATAAAGGGGGCCAGAGCTTATGGCTACACCTTC.

Written as DNA, the CDR3 is TGTGCCAGCAGTCACTTAGCGGGGGCGGGATACAATGAGCAGTTCTTC. Translation gives CASSHLAGAGYNEQFF. The chain has TRBV27 and TRBJ2-1; 9 nucleotides match TRBD2. CDR1 is MNHEY, CDR2 SMNVEV, per germline (reference sequence). Trimming took 5 bases from V and 4 from J; bases not matched to a gene: 9. The CDR3 covers 16 residues.

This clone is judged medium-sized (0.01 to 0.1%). The CDR3 spells CASSPGTVEQYF. The CDR3 DNA reads TGTGCCAGCAGCCCCGGGACAGTCGAGCAGTACTTC. The chain employs TRBV11-3 and TRBJ2-7, with TRBD1 matching 7 bases. Germline CDR1 and CDR2: SGHNT and YENEEA. V was pared by 5 bases and J by 6 bases, with 4 bases of the junction left unmatched. This CDR3 comprises 12 residues.

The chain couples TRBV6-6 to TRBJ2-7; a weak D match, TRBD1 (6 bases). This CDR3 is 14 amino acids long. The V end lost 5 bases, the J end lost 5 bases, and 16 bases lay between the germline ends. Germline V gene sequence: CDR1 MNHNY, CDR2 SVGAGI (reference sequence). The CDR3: CASSLQGIPDEQYF. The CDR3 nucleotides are TGTGCCAGCAGTCTACAGGGTATTCCTGACGAGCAGTACTTC.

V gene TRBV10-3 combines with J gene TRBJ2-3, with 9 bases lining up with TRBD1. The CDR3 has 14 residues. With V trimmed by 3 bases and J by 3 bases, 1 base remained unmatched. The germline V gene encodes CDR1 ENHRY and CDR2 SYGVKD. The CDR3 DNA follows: TGTGCCATCAGTGAAGGGACAGGGACAGATACGCAGTATTTT. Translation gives CAISEGTGTDTQYF.

DNA for the CDR3: TGTGCCAGCAGCCAAGACGTAGTTCCCCTTGAGCAGTACTTC. Protein sequence: CASSQDVVPLEQYF. The J gene is TRBJ2-7, the V gene TRBV3-1 (or the pseudogene TRBV3-2); unclear D gene. Trimming pared 0 bases from V and 7 bases from J, leaving 13 bases between. CDR1 is LGHDT and CDR2 is YNNKEL in the germline V gene (reference sequence). The CDR3 extends over 14 amino acids.

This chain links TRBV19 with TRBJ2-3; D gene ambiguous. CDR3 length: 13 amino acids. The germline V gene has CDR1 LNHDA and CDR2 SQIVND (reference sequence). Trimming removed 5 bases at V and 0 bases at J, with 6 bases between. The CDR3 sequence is CASSELSTDTQYF. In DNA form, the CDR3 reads TGTGCCAGTAGTGAACTTAGCACAGATACGCAGTATTTT.

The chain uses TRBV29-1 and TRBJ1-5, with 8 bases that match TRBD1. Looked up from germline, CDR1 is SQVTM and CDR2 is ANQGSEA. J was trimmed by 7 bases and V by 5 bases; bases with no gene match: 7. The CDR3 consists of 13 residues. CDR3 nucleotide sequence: TGCAGCGTTTCCACAGGGGGAGTACAGCCCCAGCATTTT. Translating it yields CSVSTGGVQPQHF. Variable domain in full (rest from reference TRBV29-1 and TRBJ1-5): SAVISQKPSRDICQRGTSLTIQCQVDSQVTMMFWYRQQPGQSLTLIATANQGSEATYESGFVIDKFPISRPNLTFSTLTVSNMSPEDSSIYLCSVSTGGVQPQHFGDGTRLSIL.

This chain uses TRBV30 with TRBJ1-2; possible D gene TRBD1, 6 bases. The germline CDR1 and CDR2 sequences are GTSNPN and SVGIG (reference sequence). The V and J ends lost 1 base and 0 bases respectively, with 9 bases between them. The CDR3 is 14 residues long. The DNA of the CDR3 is TGTGCCTGGAGTGCCGGGACACCTAACTATGGCTACACCTTC. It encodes CAWSAGTPNYGYTF.

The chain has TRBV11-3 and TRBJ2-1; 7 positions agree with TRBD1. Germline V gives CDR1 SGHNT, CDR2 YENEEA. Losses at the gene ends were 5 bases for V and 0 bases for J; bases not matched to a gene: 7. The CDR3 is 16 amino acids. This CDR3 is CASSTGGTDSYNEQFF. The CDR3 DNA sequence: TGTGCCAGCAGCACCGGTGGGACAGACTCCTACAATGAGCAGTTCTTC. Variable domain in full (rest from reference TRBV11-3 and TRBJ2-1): EAGVVQSPRYKIIEKKQPVAFWCNPISGHNTLYWYLQNLGQGPELLIRYENEEAVDDSQLPKDRFSAERLKGVDSTLKIQPAELGDSAVYLCASSTGGTDSYNEQFFGPGTRLTVL.

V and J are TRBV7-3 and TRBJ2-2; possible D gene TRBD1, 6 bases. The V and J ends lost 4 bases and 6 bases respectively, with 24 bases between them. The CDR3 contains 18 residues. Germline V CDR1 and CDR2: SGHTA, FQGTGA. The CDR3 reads CASSSNAPGHIISGELFF. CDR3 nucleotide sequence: TGTGCCAGCAGCTCTAACGCACCGGGACATATAATCTCCGGGGAGCTGTTTTTT.

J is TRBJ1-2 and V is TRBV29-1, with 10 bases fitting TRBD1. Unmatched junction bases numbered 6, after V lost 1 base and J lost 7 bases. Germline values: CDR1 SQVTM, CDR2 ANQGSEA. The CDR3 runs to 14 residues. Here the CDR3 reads CSVEATGTGAGYTF. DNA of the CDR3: TGCAGCGTTGAAGCAACCGGGACAGGGGCTGGCTACACCTTC.

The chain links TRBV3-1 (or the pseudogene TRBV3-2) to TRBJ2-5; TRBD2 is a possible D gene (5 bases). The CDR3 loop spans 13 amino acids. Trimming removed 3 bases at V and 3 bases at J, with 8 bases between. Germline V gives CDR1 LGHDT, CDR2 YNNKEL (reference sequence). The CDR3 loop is CASSHQRKETQYF. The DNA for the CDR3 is TGTGCCAGCAGCCACCAGCGGAAAGAGACCCAGTACTTC.

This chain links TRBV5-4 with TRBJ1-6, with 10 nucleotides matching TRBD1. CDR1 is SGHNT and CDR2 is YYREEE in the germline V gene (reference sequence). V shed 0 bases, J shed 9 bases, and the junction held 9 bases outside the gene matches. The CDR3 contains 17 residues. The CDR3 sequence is CASSLAGGQGFGSPLHF. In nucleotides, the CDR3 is TGTGCCAGCAGCTTGGCCGGGGGACAGGGGTTCGGTTCACCCCTCCACTTT.

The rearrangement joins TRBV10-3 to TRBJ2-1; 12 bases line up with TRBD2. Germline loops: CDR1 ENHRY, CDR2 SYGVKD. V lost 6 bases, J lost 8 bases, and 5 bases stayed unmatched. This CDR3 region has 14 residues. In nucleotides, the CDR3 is TGTGCCATCAGACTGACTAGCGGGAGTGATGAGCAGTTCTTC. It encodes CAIRLTSGSDEQFF.

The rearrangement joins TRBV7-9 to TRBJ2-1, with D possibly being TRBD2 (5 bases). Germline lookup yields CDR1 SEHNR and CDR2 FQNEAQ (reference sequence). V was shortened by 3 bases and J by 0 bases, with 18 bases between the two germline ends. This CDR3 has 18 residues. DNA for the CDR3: TGTGCCAGCAGCTTCCGTAGAGTTAGCGCTTCCTCCTACAATGAGCAGTTCTTC. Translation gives CASSFRRVSASSYNEQFF.

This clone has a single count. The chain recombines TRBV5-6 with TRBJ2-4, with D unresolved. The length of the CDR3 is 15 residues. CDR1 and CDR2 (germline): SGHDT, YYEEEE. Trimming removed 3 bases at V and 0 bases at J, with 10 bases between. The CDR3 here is CASSSVVLAKNIQYF. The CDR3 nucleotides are TGTGCCAGCAGCTCGGTAGTACTAGCCAAAAACATTCAGTACTTC. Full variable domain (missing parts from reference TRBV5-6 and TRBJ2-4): DAGVTQSPTHLIKTRGQQVTLRCSPKSGHDTVSWYQQALGQGPQFIFQYYEEEERQRGNFPDRFSGHQFPNYSSELNVNALLLGDSALYLCASSSVVLAKNIQYFGAGTRLSVL.

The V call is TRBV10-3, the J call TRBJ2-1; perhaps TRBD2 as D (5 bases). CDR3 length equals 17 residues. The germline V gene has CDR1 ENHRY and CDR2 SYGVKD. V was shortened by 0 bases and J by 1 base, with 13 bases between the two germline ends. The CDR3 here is CAISESSSRRSYNEQFF. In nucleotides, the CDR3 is TGTGCCATCAGTGAGTCCTCTAGCAGGAGATCCTACAATGAGCAGTTCTTC.

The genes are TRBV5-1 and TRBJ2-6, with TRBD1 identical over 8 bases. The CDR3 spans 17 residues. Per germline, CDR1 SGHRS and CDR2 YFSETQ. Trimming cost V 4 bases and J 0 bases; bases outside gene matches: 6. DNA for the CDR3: TGCGCCAGCAGCCTCGGGACAGGCCTCTCTGGGGCCAACGTCCTGACTTTC. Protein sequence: CASSLGTGLSGANVLTF.

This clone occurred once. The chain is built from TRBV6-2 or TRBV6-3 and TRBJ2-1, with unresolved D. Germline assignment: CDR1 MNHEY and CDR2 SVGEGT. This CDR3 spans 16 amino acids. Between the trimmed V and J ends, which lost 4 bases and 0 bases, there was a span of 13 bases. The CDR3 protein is CASSSRAPTSYNEQFF. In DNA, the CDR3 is TGTGCCAGCAGTTCGCGAGCGCCCACCTCCTACAATGAGCAGTTCTTC.

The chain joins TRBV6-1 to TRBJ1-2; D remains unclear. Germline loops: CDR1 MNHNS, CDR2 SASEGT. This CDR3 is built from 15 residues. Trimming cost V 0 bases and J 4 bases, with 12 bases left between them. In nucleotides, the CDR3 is TGTGCCAGCAGTGAAGCGGACGTGCGGGGCTATGGCTACACCTTC. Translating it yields CASSEADVRGYGYTF.

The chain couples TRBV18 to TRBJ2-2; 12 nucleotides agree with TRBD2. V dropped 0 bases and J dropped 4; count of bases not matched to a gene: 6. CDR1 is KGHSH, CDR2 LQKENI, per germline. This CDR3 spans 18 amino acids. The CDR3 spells CASSPPGLAGWGTGELFF. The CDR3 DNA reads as TGTGCCAGCTCACCACCAGGACTAGCGGGATGGGGCACCGGGGAGCTGTTTTTT.

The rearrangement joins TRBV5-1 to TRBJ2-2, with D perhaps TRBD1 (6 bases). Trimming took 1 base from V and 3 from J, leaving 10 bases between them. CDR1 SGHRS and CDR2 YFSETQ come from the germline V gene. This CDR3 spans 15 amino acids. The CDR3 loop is CASSLQGRDTGELFF. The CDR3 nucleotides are TGCGCCAGCAGCTTGCAGGGGCGGGACACCGGGGAGCTGTTTTTT.

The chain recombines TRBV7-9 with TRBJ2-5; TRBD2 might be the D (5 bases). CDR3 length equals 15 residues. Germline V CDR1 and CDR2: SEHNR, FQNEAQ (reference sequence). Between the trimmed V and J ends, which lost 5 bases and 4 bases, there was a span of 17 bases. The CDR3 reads CASSPSGGFRETQYF. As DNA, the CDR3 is TGTGCCAGCAGCCCCTCAGGCGGGTTCAGAGAGACCCAGTACTTC.